This TCR beta chain appears in the sequencing data of a study of CD8 T cells in Susac syndrome. Reverse transcription of about 0.45 to 1 ug RNA used random hexamers. TCRdb reprocessed the immunoSEQ multiplex PCR reads via MiXCR and lists one record per CDR3 protein. This sample carries some 220,000 distinct CDR3 sequences, about 95% of them seen once, and the ten largest clones take 0.08% to 0.095%. Negative isolation yielded the CD8+ and CD4+ T cells, while FACS enriched the TEMRA cells. Germline loops: CDR1 SGHDT, CDR2 YYEEEE. CDR3 length: 15 amino acids. The V segment lost 4 bases and the J segment 10 bases; nucleotides outside the gene matches: 11.

Material for sequencing was CD4+ T cells from PBMCs. The rearrangement uses TRBV5-6 and TRBJ2-1, with 10 bases matching TRBD1. The TCR comes from a human donor with multiple sclerosis. The CDR3 is CASSPRQGALGEQFF. In nucleotides, the CDR3 is TGTGCCAGCAGCCCTAGACAGGGGGCCCTCGGCGAGCAGTTCTTC.